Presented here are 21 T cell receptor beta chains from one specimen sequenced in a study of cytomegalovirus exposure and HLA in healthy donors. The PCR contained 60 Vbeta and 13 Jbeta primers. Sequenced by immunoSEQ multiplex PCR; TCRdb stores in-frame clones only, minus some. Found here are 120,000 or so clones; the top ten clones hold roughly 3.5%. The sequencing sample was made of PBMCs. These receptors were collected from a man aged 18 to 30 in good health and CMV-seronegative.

CDR3: CASSLIPGSYNEQFF. The CDR3 coding sequence is TGCGCCAGCAGCTTGATCCCAGGGTCCTACAATGAGCAGTTCTTC. V usage is TRBV5-1 and J usage is TRBJ2-1; D may be TRBD1 (5 bases). The CDR3 covers 15 residues. The germline gives CDR1 SGHRS, CDR2 YFSETQ. Deletions cut 1 base from V and 1 base from J, with 9 bases between.

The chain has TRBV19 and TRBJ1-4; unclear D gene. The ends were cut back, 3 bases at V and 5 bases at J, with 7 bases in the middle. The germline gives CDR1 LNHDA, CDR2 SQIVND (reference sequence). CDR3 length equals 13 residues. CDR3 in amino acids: CASSIGGNEKLFF. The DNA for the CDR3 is TGTGCCAGTAGTATTGGCGGAAATGAAAAACTGTTTTTT. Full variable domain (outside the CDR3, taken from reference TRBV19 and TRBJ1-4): DGGITQSPKYLFRKEGQNVTLSCEQNLNHDAMYWYRQDPGQGLRLIYYSQIVNDFQKGDIAEGYSVSREKKESFPLTVTSAQKNPTAFYLCASSIGGNEKLFFGSGTQLSVL.

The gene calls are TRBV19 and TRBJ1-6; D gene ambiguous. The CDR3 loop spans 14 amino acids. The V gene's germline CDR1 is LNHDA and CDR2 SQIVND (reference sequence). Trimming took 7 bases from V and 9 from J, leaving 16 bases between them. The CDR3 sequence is CASMLGRNASPLHF. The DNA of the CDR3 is TGTGCCAGTATGCTGGGCAGGAACGCTTCACCCCTCCACTTT.

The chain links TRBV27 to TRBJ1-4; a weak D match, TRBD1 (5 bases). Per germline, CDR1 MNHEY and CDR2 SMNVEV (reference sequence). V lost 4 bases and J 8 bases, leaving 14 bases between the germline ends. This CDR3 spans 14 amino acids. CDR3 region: CASSSQGAGEKLFF. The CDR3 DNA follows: TGTGCCAGCAGTTCTCAGGGTGCGGGGGAAAAACTGTTTTTT.

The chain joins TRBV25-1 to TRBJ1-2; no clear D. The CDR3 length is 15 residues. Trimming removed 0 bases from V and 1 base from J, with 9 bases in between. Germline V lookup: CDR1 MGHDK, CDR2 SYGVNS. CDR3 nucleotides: TGTGCCAGCAGTGAATATCACAGCCTTAACTATGGCTACACCTTC. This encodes CASSEYHSLNYGYTF.

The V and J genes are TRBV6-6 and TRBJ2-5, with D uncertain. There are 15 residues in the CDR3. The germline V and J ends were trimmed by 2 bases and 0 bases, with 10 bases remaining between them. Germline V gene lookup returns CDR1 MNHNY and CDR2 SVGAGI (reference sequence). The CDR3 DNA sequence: TGTGCCAGCAGTTACCGATTACAGAACCAAGAGACCCAGTACTTC. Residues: CASSYRLQNQETQYF.

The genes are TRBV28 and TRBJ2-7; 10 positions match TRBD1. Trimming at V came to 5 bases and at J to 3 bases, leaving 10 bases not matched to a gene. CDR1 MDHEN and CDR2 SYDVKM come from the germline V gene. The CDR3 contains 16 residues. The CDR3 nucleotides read TGTGCCAGCAGTCGCACTCGACAGGGGGCGGGCTACGAGCAGTACTTC. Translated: CASSRTRQGAGYEQYF.

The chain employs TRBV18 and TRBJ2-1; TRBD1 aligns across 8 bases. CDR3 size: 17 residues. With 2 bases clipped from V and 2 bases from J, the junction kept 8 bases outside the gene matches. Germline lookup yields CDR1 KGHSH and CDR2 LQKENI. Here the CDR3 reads CASSPLAGGKTYNEQFF. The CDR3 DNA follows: TGTGCCAGCTCACCATTAGCAGGGGGCAAGACCTACAATGAGCAGTTCTTC.

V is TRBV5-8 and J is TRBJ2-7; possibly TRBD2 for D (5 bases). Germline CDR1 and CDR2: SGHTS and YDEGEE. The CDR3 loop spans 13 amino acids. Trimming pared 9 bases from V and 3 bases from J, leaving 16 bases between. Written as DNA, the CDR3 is TGTGCCACCGGTTTGGGAGACCACTACGAGCAGTACTTC. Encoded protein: CATGLGDHYEQYF.

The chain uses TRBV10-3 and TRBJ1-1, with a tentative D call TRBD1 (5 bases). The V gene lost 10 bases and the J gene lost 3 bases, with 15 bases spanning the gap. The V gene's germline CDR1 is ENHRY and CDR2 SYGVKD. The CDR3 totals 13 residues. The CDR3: CATAQGWDTEAFF. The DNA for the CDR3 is TGTGCCACCGCTCAGGGTTGGGACACTGAAGCTTTCTTT.

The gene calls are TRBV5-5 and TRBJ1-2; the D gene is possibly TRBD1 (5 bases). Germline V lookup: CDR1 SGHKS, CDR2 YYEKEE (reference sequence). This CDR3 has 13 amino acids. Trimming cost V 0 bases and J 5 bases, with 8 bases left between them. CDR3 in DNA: TGTGCCAGCAGCTTGGGGGGACTTTATGGCTACACCTTC. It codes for CASSLGGLYGYTF.

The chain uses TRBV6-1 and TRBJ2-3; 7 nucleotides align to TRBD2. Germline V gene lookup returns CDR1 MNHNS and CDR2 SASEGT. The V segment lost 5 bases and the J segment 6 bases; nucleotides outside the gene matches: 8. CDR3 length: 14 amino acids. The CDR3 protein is CASSLTDGRDTQYF. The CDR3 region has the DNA TGTGCCAGCAGTCTGACGGACGGGAGGGATACGCAGTATTTT.

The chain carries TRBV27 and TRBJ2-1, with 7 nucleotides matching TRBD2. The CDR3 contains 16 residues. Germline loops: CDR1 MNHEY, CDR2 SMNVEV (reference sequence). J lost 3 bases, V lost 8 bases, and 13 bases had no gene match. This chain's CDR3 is CASSFYGAGLYNEQFF. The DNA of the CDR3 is TGTGCCAGCTCCTTTTACGGAGCGGGACTCTACAATGAGCAGTTCTTC.

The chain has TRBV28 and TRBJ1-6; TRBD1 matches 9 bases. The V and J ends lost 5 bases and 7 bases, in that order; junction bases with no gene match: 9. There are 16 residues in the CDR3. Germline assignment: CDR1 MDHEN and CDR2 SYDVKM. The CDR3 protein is CASSLGQGNRNSPLHF. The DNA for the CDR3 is TGTGCCAGCAGTCTAGGACAGGGGAATAGAAATTCACCCCTCCACTTT.

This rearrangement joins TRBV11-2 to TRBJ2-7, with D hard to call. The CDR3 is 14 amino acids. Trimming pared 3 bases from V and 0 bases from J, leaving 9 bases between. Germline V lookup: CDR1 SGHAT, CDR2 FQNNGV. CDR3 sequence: CASSLVGLSYEQYF. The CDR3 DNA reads TGTGCCAGCAGCTTGGTGGGCCTCTCCTACGAGCAGTACTTC.

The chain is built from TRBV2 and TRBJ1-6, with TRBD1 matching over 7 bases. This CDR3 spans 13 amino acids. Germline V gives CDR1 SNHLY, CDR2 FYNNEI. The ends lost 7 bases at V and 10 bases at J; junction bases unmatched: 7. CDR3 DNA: TGTGCCAGCAATCGGGACAGACAATCACCCCTCCACTTT. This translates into CASNRDRQSPLHF.

The CDR3: CASSAWTGGSYGYTF. CDR3 nucleotide sequence: TGTGCCAGCAGTGCCTGGACAGGGGGAAGCTATGGCTACACCTTC. The V and J genes are TRBV2 and TRBJ1-2; 10 bases agree with TRBD1. V dropped 4 bases and J dropped 4; count of bases not matched to a gene: 6. Germline V gives CDR1 SNHLY, CDR2 FYNNEI. This CDR3 region has 15 residues.

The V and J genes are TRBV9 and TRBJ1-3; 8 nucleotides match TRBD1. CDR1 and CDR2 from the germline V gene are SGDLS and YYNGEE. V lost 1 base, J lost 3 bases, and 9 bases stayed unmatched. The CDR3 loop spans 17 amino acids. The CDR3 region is CASSVLLTGGDGNTIYF. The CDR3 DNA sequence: TGTGCCAGCAGCGTACTGCTAACAGGGGGGGATGGAAACACCATATATTTT.

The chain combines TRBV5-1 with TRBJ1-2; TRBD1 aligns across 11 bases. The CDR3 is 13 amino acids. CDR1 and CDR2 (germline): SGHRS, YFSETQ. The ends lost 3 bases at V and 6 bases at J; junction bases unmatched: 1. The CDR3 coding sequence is TGCGCCAGCAGCTCGGGACAGGGGGATGGCTACACCTTC. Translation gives CASSSGQGDGYTF.

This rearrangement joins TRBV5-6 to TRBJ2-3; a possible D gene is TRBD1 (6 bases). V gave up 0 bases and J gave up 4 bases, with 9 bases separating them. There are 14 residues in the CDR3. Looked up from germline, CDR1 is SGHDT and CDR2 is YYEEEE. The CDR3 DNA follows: TGTGCCAGCAGCTTGGCTACAGGGCCAGATACGCAGTATTTT. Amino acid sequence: CASSLATGPDTQYF.

CDR3 in DNA: TGTGCCAGCAGTGAAGCGGGAGGGTACAATGAGCAGTTCTTC. Residues: CASSEAGGYNEQFF. V and J are TRBV6-1 and TRBJ2-1; 7 nucleotides align to TRBD2. V trimming: 0 bases; J trimming: 4 bases; junction bases outside the gene matches: 0. Germline V lookup: CDR1 MNHNS, CDR2 SASEGT. CDR3 length: 14 amino acids.